Below, 32 T cell receptor beta chains from the same sample are listed, as sequenced in a study of T cells in localized non-small cell lung cancer. Clones were read by immunoSEQ multiplex PCR, and TCRdb kept only the in-frame ones, dropping some. The data hold 25,000 to 35,000 clones, with just under 80% observed a single time. The specimen comprised peripheral blood, sampled before any cancer treatment. Every receptor here comes from a male donor older than 55 with stage III squamous cell lung carcinoma.

The rearrangement links TRBV29-1 to TRBJ2-7; 12 bases fit TRBD2. Per the germline V gene, CDR1 is SQVTM and CDR2 is ANQGSEA. The CDR3 covers 14 residues. V shed 6 bases and J 7 bases; nucleotides not matched to a gene: 10. In DNA, the CDR3 is TGCAGCGTCTGCCGGCTAGCGGGAGGGGAAGAGCAGTACTTC. As protein: CSVCRLAGGEEQYF.

The chain recombines TRBV6-5 with TRBJ1-3; D gene ambiguous. This CDR3 comprises 14 residues. Germline V gene data show CDR1 as MNHEY and CDR2 as SVGAGI. Trimming took 8 bases from V and 0 from J, leaving 11 bases between them. The CDR3 loop is CASGPPGSGNTIYF. CDR3 DNA: TGTGCCAGCGGACCTCCGGGCTCTGGAAACACCATATATTTT.

In this sample, this clone turned up once. This rearrangement joins TRBV6-1 to TRBJ1-1; tentatively, D is TRBD1 (6 bases). V lost 9 bases, J lost 0 bases, and 11 bases lay in between. The CDR3 covers 13 residues. CDR1 and CDR2 from the germline V gene are MNHNS and SASEGT. In DNA form, the CDR3 reads TGTGCCAGTATTGACAGGATGAACACTGAAGCTTTCTTT. It encodes CASIDRMNTEAFF.

This clone is classed as medium-sized. The chain couples TRBV2 to TRBJ2-7; TRBD2 might be the D (7 bases). Germline assignment: CDR1 SNHLY and CDR2 FYNNEI. This CDR3 has 14 residues. V dropped 0 bases and J dropped 4 bases, with 10 bases sitting between them. CDR3 region: CASSEAGGPYEQYF. DNA of the CDR3: TGTGCCAGCAGTGAAGCGGGGGGGCCATACGAGCAGTACTTC.

This clone appeared a single time. The chain couples TRBV9 to TRBJ2-3, with D hard to call. The ends were cut back, 0 bases at V and 3 bases at J, with 5 bases in the middle. CDR1 and CDR2 from the germline V gene are SGDLS and YYNGEE. The CDR3 is 13 residues long. CDR3 nucleotides: TGTGCCAGCAGCGTAGATCGGACAGATACGCAGTATTTT. This translates into CASSVDRTDTQYF.

The chain carries TRBV4-1 and TRBJ2-5; 7 nucleotides align to TRBD1. Germline values: CDR1 MGHRA, CDR2 YSYEKL. CDR3 length equals 15 residues. V lost 7 bases and J lost 1; bases outside the gene matches: 9. The CDR3 loop reads CASNRDSNSQETQYF. In nucleotides, the CDR3 is TGCGCCAGCAACCGGGACAGCAATTCCCAAGAGACCCAGTACTTC.

The chain couples TRBV27 to TRBJ1-1, with 10 bases fitting TRBD1. The CDR3 spans 15 residues. Germline lookup yields CDR1 MNHEY and CDR2 SMNVEV (reference sequence). Germline trimming cut 5 bases from V and 2 bases from J; bases unmatched to any gene: 5. The CDR3 nucleotides are TGTGCCAGCAGTCTCGACAGGGGGCTTAACACTGAAGCTTTCTTT. Protein: CASSLDRGLNTEAFF.

V is TRBV27 and J is TRBJ2-7, with TRBD2 matching over 9 bases. The junction had 6 bases not matched to a gene; V was cut back by 0 bases and J by 6 bases. Germline V gives CDR1 MNHEY, CDR2 SMNVEV (reference sequence). This CDR3 contains 15 residues. CDR3 coding DNA: TGTGCCAGCAGTTTATCGATAGCGGGAGTCGTCGAGCAGTACTTC. Its translation: CASSLSIAGVVEQYF.

Only one count was recorded for this clone. The rearrangement uses TRBV7-9 and TRBJ2-3; tentative D call: TRBD1 (6 bases). Per the germline V gene, CDR1 is SEHNR and CDR2 is FQNEAQ (reference sequence). Between the trimmed V and J ends, which lost 7 bases and 0 bases, there was a span of 17 bases. This CDR3 has 16 residues. The CDR3 reads CASTRTATTSTDTQYF. CDR3 in DNA: TGTGCCAGCACCCGGACAGCCACGACTAGCACAGATACGCAGTATTTT.

This sequence joins TRBV7-2 and TRBJ2-3, with TRBD2 matching 8 bases. The CDR3 contains 17 residues. CDR1 is SGHTA and CDR2 is FQGNSA in the germline V gene. The trim removed 2 bases at V and 2 bases at J, leaving 9 bases unmatched. The CDR3 is CASSLRKLAASTDTQYF. Written as DNA, the CDR3 is TGTGCCAGCAGCTTACGTAAACTAGCGGCATCCACAGATACGCAGTATTTT.

The chain is built from TRBV5-6 and TRBJ2-4; D unclear. This CDR3 is built from 16 residues. Per the germline V gene, CDR1 is SGHDT and CDR2 is YYEEEE. V was shortened by 2 bases and J by 1 base, with 13 bases between the two germline ends. The CDR3 coding sequence is TGTGCCAGCAGCTTCAAGACAATATGGGCCAAAAACATTCAGTACTTC. The encoded protein is CASSFKTIWAKNIQYF.

The V call is TRBV7-2, the J call TRBJ2-7; no reliable D call. CDR3 size: 12 residues. V was trimmed by 3 bases and J by 4 bases, leaving 7 bases between them. CDR1 is SGHTA, CDR2 FQGNSA, per germline. The CDR3 coding sequence is TGTGCCAGCAGCTTTATCGGGTACGAGCAGTACTTC. As protein: CASSFIGYEQYF.

This clone showed up just a few times. V and J are TRBV27 and TRBJ1-1; TRBD1 might be the D (6 bases). The CDR3 is made up of 16 amino acids. With 3 bases removed from V and 11 bases from J, the gap between germline ends came to 25 bases. CDR1 and CDR2 from the germline V gene are MNHEY and SMNVEV (reference sequence). CDR3 in DNA: TGTGCCAGCAGTTTCGGGCGAACAGGGACCGCTTTAGACGCTTTCTTT. Protein product: CASSFGRTGTALDAFF.

The chain couples TRBV6-6 to TRBJ1-5; D is uncertain. This CDR3 has 12 amino acids. Trimming pared 4 bases from V and 6 bases from J, leaving 7 bases between. Germline lookup yields CDR1 MNHNY and CDR2 SVGAGI (reference sequence). CDR3 bases: TGTGCCAGCAGTTTGCGCCGTCAGCCCCAGCATTTT. Translation: CASSLRRQPQHF.

This chain's CDR3 is CASSALAGGTNEQFF. The CDR3 DNA reads TGTGCCAGCAGTGCGCTAGCGGGGGGCACGAATGAGCAGTTCTTC. This chain joins TRBV2 and TRBJ2-1; 11 nucleotides align to TRBD2. Germline CDR1 and CDR2: SNHLY and FYNNEI. There are 15 residues in the CDR3. V trimming: 4 bases; J trimming: 7 bases; junction bases outside the gene matches: 6.

The rearrangement uses TRBV7-9 and TRBJ2-7, with 7 bases fitting TRBD1. V lost 6 bases to trimming and J lost 6 bases; unmatched junction nucleotides: 8. The V gene's germline CDR1 is SEHNR and CDR2 FQNEAQ (reference sequence). The CDR3 is made up of 13 amino acids. CDR3 in amino acids: CASREGASGEQYF. The CDR3 nucleotides are TGTGCCAGCAGAGAGGGGGCATCGGGCGAGCAGTACTTC.

This clone was observed a few times. This rearrangement joins TRBV2 to TRBJ2-2; D is possibly TRBD2 (6 bases). CDR1 is SNHLY, CDR2 FYNNEI, per germline. V lost 2 bases and J lost 0, with 10 bases in between. The CDR3 has 16 amino acids. The CDR3 DNA reads TGTGCCAGCAGTGAACTGGGACTGACGAACACCGGGGAGCTGTTTTTT. Protein product: CASSELGLTNTGELFF.

The chain employs TRBV7-3 and TRBJ1-1; D is unclear. V gave up 1 base and J gave up 0 bases, with 6 bases separating them. The CDR3 runs to 14 residues. Germline V gene lookup returns CDR1 SGHTA and CDR2 FQGTGA. The CDR3 loop is CASSLNGLNTEAFF. CDR3 in DNA: TGTGCCAGCAGCTTAAACGGGTTGAACACTGAAGCTTTCTTT. Full variable domain (remainder filled in from reference TRBV7-3 and TRBJ1-1): GAGVSQTPSNKVTEKGKYVELRCDPISGHTALYWYRQSLGQGPEFLIYFQGTGAADDSGLPNDRFFAVRPEGSVSTLKIQRTERGDSAVYLCASSLNGLNTEAFFGQGTRLTVV.

The chain is built from TRBV7-9 and TRBJ2-3, with D perhaps matching TRBD2 (6 bases). V lost 0 bases and J 3 bases, leaving 10 bases between the germline ends. This CDR3 is 15 amino acids long. Germline values: CDR1 SEHNR, CDR2 FQNEAQ (reference sequence). CDR3 coding DNA: TGTGCCAGCAGCTTAGCGCCGGGGGATACAGATACGCAGTATTTT. This translates into CASSLAPGDTDTQYF.

V gene TRBV11-1 combines with J gene TRBJ2-6; D is uncertain. V lost 1 base and J 0 bases, leaving 4 bases between the germline ends. CDR3 length: 15 residues. Germline V lookup: CDR1 SGHAT, CDR2 FQDESV (reference sequence). CDR3: CASSLEVSGANVLTF. CDR3 nucleotides: TGTGCCAGCAGCTTAGAGGTCTCTGGGGCCAACGTCCTGACTTTC.

The gene calls are TRBV6-1 and TRBJ1-1, with D unresolved. The CDR3 extends over 16 amino acids. The V and J ends lost 4 bases and 1 base respectively, with 16 bases between them. Germline CDR1 and CDR2: MNHNS and SASEGT. CDR3 nucleotide sequence: TGTGCCAGCAGTGCCTCCTTTGTGAGGCGGAACACTGAAGCTTTCTTT. As protein: CASSASFVRRNTEAFF.

This clone was counted only a few times. The chain carries TRBV28 and TRBJ1-5; D gene uncertain. The CDR3 is 14 amino acids. Trimming removed 4 bases from V and 0 bases from J, with 7 bases in between. The germline V gene has CDR1 MDHEN and CDR2 SYDVKM. The CDR3 region has the DNA TGTGCCAGCAGTTCTATGAATAGCAATCAGCCCCAGCATTTT. Its translation: CASSSMNSNQPQHF.

The chain couples TRBV14 to TRBJ2-5; 10 nucleotides agree with TRBD1. Germline CDR1 reads SGHDN; CDR2 reads FVKESK. The CDR3 has 15 residues. Germline trimming cut 0 bases from V and 5 bases from J; bases unmatched to any gene: 3. CDR3 bases: TGTGCCAGCAGCCAAGATCTGACAGGGGGCGAGACCCAGTACTTC. Translating gives CASSQDLTGGETQYF. Full variable domain (remainder filled in from reference TRBV14 and TRBJ2-5): EAGVTQFPSHSVIEKGQTVTLRCDPISGHDNLYWYRRVMGKEIKFLLHFVKESKQDESGMPNNRFLAERTGGTYSTLKVQPAELEDSGVYFCASSQDLTGGETQYFGPGTRLLVL.

The chain is built from TRBV19 and TRBJ2-7; D possibly matches TRBD1 or TRBD2 (5 bases each). Germline CDR1 LNHDA, CDR2 SQIVND (reference sequence). V lost 6 bases and J lost 6, with 18 bases in between. The CDR3 is made up of 14 amino acids. The CDR3 nucleotides are TGTGCCAGTAGGACGACCGGGACGAAAAGCGAGCAGTACTTC. Translated: CASRTTGTKSEQYF.

This clone was counted between two and nine times. This chain joins TRBV28 and TRBJ2-7; TRBD1 matches at 9 bases. Germline V lookup: CDR1 MDHEN, CDR2 SYDVKM. Trimming took 3 bases from V and 5 from J; bases not matched to a gene: 5. The CDR3 is 14 amino acids. The CDR3 DNA reads TGTGCCAGCAGTTTCGGGACAGGGAGCAACGAGCAGTACTTC. This codes for CASSFGTGSNEQYF.

The J gene is TRBJ2-5, the V gene TRBV5-1, with TRBD1 identical over 9 bases. Germline CDR1 reads SGHRS; CDR2 reads YFSETQ. Trimming cost V 1 base and J 5 bases; bases outside gene matches: 3. CDR3 length: 14 amino acids. The CDR3 spells CASSLIGQGETQYF. Here the CDR3 DNA reads TGCGCCAGCAGCTTGATTGGACAGGGGGAGACCCAGTACTTC.

V usage is TRBV7-3 and J usage is TRBJ2-3; 9 nucleotides agree with TRBD1. The CDR3 consists of 15 residues. The germline gives CDR1 SGHTA, CDR2 FQGTGA. Losses at the gene ends were 5 bases for V and 3 bases for J; bases not matched to a gene: 6. CDR3 coding DNA: TGTGCCAGCAGCCGAACAGGGGGCAAAACAGATACGCAGTATTTT. It is translated as CASSRTGGKTDTQYF.

The chain is built from TRBV29-1 and TRBJ2-7; tentative D call: TRBD2 (5 bases). Per the germline V gene, CDR1 is SQVTM and CDR2 is ANQGSEA. Trimming left V 4 bases short and J 6 bases short, with 16 bases between. The CDR3 is 13 residues long. Written as DNA, the CDR3 is TGCAGCGTTGCGATGAGGGCCTCGGGCGAGCAGTACTTC. It translates to CSVAMRASGEQYF.

The chain employs TRBV7-2 and TRBJ2-1; D unclear. The germline CDR1 and CDR2 sequences are SGHTA and FQGNSA. CDR3 length: 14 residues. V gave up 1 base and J gave up 5 bases, with 9 bases separating them. This CDR3 reads CASSLGVGNNEQFF. The CDR3 region has the DNA TGTGCCAGCAGCTTAGGGGTCGGAAACAATGAGCAGTTCTTC. The whole variable domain, filled in from reference TRBV7-2 and TRBJ2-1, reads GAGVSQSPSNKVTEKGKDVELRCDPISGHTALYWYRQSLGQGLEFLIYFQGNSAPDKSGLPSDRFSAERTGGSVSTLTIQRTQQEDSAVYLCASSLGVGNNEQFFGPGTRLTVL.

The CDR3 region has the DNA TGTGCCAGCAGCGTAGAGGGACAGGGGGCGCGGGAGACCCAGTACTTC. It is translated as CASSVEGQGARETQYF. This chain uses TRBV9 with TRBJ2-5, with 12 bases identical to TRBD1. Trimming at V came to 0 bases and at J to 5 bases, leaving 5 bases not matched to a gene. Germline-derived CDR1 and CDR2 are SGDLS and YYNGEE. The CDR3 has 16 residues.

The rearrangement uses TRBV29-1 and TRBJ1-5, with 7 positions matching TRBD1. The CDR3 length is 13 residues. Germline values: CDR1 SQVTM, CDR2 ANQGSEA. The ends lost 6 bases at V and 7 bases at J; junction bases unmatched: 9. CDR3 bases: TGCAGCGTAACAGGGGTTGAAGGCCAGCCCCAGCATTTT. This gives the protein CSVTGVEGQPQHF.

The V and J genes are TRBV6-5 and TRBJ2-7; 7 bases match TRBD1. The CDR3 runs 15 residues. Germline trimming cut 2 bases from V and 6 bases from J; bases unmatched to any gene: 10. The germline V gene encodes CDR1 MNHEY and CDR2 SVGAGI. The CDR3 spells CASSYDRQGSGEQYF. The CDR3 region has the DNA TGTGCCAGCAGTTACGATCGACAGGGTAGTGGCGAGCAGTACTTC.